The 8 T cell receptor beta chains given below trace back to one sample, sequenced in a study of CD8 T cells in Susac syndrome. Reverse transcription of about 0.45 to 1 ug RNA was performed with random hexamers. TCRdb used MiXCR to reprocess the immunoSEQ multiplex PCR reads, holding one entry per CDR3 protein. The sample comprises some 140,000 distinct CDR3 sequences, 75% to 90% of which are singletons, and around 0.49% rests with the top ten. The sequenced material came from CD8+ T cells from PBMCs. The receptors originated from a human donor with multiple sclerosis.

The V gene is TRBV10-3, the J gene TRBJ2-3; the match to TRBD1 covers 8 bases. There are 16 residues in the CDR3. Germline CDR1 is ENHRY and CDR2 is SYGVKD. Trimming at V came to 6 bases and at J to 1 base, leaving 9 bases not matched to a gene. DNA of the CDR3: TGTGCCATCAGAGGGACAGGATTAACGGGCACAGATACGCAGTATTTT. It encodes CAIRGTGLTGTDTQYF.

The genes are TRBV6-1 and TRBJ1-2; TRBD1 might be the D (5 bases). The CDR3 extends over 15 amino acids. The germline CDR1 and CDR2 sequences are MNHNS and SASEGT. V was clipped by 6 bases and J by 0 bases, with 14 bases between them. The CDR3 sequence is CASSNEVGANYGYTF. As DNA, the CDR3 is TGTGCCAGCAGCAACGAGGTGGGGGCTAACTATGGCTACACCTTC.

The chain joins TRBV12-3 or TRBV12-4 to TRBJ2-1; TRBD2 aligns across 8 bases. The CDR3 is 16 residues long. After removal of 5 bases from V and 0 bases from J, the junction contained 6 bases not matched to a gene. CDR3 bases: TGTGCCAGCAGTCGCGGGGGGCTAAACTCCTACAATGAGCAGTTCTTC. It codes for CASSRGGLNSYNEQFF.

The chain is built from TRBV7-8 and TRBJ2-7; D gene uncertain. This CDR3 is 12 amino acids long. V shed 1 base and J shed 9 bases, with 10 bases lying between them. Germline V gene lookup returns CDR1 SGHVS and CDR2 FQNEAQ. CDR3 bases: TGTGCCAGCAGCTTAGGGATCCACGGGCAGTACGTC. Encoded protein: CASSLGIHGQYV.

V is TRBV11-2 and J is TRBJ1-6; D possibly corresponds to TRBD1 (6 bases). Trimming removed 5 bases at V and 7 bases at J, with 21 bases between. The CDR3 is 17 amino acids. Germline V gene data show CDR1 as SGHAT and CDR2 as FQNNGV. For the CDR3, the DNA is TGTGCCAGCAGCCTAGCTCTAGGGGCAGGGGCAAATTCACCCCTCCACTTT. Residues: CASSLALGAGANSPLHF.

This clonotype was counted a single time. V and J are TRBV12-3 or TRBV12-4 and TRBJ2-2; no definite D call. Deletions cut 5 bases from V and 7 bases from J, with 17 bases between. The CDR3 is 15 residues long. Written as DNA, the CDR3 is TGTGCCAGCAGTCCATCCCTTACGGTTGGCGGGGAGCTGTTTTTT. Its protein is CASSPSLTVGGELFF.

This rearrangement joins TRBV10-3 to TRBJ2-7; TRBD1 matches 7 bases. CDR1 and CDR2 (germline): ENHRY, SYGVKD. The CDR3 is 16 amino acids. In DNA form, the CDR3 reads TGTGCCATCAGTGAGCGCCTTACAGGGGTCTACTACGAGCAGCATGTC. Translation gives CAISERLTGVYYEQHV.

This clonotype was recorded a few times. This chain uses TRBV7-9 with TRBJ1-1; D call uncertain. CDR3 size: 11 residues. Germline V gene data show CDR1 as SEHNR and CDR2 as FQNEAQ (reference sequence). V was clipped by 3 bases and J by 7 bases, with 6 bases between them. CDR3 sequence reads: CASSFGSEAFF. CDR3 coding DNA: TGTGCCAGCAGCTTCGGCAGTGAAGCTTTCTTT.